This T cell receptor (beta chain) was captured by sequencing in a study of early T cells in non-severe SARS-CoV-2 infection. The wider study: Investigators sequenced bulk RNA drawn from unsorted whole blood, and chains remained unpaired.

The TCR library protocol was used to attach unique molecular identifiers. These identifiers were attached to individual cDNA molecules. Each CDR3 protein gets one entry after TCRdb re-called the 5' RACE reads with MiXCR. The sample has 100,000 to 130,000 distinct CDR3 sequences, around 10% seen once. The V gene's germline CDR1 is SNHLY and CDR2 FYNNEI. The CDR3 spans 17 residues. After removal of 3 bases from V and 6 bases from J, the junction contained 12 bases not matched to a gene. This clonotype was recorded many times. V usage is TRBV2 and J usage is TRBJ2-1; TRBD1 matches 9 bases. This TCR was recovered from an adult who was a healthcare worker with PCR-confirmed SARS-CoV-2 infection or an uninfected control (not recorded which). Source material: whole blood. The CDR3 is CASSDPLQGATGNEQFF. Here the CDR3 DNA reads TGTGCCAGCAGTGACCCATTACAGGGGGCGACGGGCAATGAGCAGTTCTTC.